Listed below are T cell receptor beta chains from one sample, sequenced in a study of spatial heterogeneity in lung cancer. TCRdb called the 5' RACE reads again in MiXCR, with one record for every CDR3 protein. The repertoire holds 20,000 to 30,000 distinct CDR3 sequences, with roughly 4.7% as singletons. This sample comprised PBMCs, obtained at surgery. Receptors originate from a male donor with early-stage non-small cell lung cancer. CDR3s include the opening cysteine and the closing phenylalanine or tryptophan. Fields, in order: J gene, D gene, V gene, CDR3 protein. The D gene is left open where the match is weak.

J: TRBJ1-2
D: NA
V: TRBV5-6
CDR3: CASSFWTDLYGYTF

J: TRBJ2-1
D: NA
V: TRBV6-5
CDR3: CASSYSTRFADEQFF

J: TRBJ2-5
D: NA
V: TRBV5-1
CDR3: CASSRSHLQETQYF

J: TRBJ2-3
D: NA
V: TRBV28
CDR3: CASIPGGDFTDTQYF

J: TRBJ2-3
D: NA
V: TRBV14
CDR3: CASSQLRRTDTQYF

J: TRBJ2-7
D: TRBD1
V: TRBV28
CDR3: CASSFDRDYEQYF

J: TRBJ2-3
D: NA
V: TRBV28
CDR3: CASSSKTASGGSTDTQYF

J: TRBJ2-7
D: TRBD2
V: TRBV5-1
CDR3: CASSLGSSGRAEYEQYF

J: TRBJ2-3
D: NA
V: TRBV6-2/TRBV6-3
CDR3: CASSTRGRDTQYF

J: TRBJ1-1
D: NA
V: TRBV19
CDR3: CASSIGRGGGNTEAFF

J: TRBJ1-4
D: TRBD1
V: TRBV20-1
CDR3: CSATPQGAEKLFF

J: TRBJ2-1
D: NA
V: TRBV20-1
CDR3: CSARRELGNEQFF

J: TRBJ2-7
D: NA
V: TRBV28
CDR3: CASSLTGPEYEQYF

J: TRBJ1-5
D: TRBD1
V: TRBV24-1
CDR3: CATSDFMGQALKCPNQPQHF

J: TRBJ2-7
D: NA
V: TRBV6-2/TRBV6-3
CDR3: CASSYSGFSYEQYF

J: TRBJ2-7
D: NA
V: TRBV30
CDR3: CAWSVDHRWGVPYEQYF

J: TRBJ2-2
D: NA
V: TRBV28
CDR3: CASSSGNTGELFF

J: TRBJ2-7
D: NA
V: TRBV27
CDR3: CASSLLSRAPREQYF

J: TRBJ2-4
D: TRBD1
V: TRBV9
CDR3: CASSVGDSLNIQYF

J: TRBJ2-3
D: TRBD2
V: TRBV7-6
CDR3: CASSLVGGDTDTQYF

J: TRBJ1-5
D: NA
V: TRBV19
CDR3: CASSGQGVHQPQHF

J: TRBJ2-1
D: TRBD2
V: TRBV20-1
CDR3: CSATTSGLGDEQFF

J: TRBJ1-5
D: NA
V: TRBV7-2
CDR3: CASSQMGGRSLRPQHF

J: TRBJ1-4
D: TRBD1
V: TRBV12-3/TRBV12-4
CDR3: CASSFGTGTNEKLFF

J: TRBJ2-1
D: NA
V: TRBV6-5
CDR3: CASSSSSSPEQFF

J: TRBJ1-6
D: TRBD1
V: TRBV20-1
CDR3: CSAQSMTGVGNSPLHF

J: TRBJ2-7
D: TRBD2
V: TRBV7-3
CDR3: CATLVGLANEQYF

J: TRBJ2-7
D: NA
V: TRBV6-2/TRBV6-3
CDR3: CASTLSRGLDEQYF

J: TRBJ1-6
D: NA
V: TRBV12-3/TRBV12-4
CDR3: CASSFGGRGNSPLHF

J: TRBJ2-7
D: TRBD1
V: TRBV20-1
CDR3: CSARGPGQGVAQYF

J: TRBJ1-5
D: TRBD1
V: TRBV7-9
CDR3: CASSFNAGQGQPQHF

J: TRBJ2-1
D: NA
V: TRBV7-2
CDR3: CASSLAAMVGGNEQFF

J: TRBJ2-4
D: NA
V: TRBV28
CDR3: CASRGSGRAKNIQYF

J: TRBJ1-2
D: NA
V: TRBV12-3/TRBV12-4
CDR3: CASSPPGSRLHGYTF

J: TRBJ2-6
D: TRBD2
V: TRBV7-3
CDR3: CASSEHSGSSGANVLTF

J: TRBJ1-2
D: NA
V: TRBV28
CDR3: CASSTSVWYGYTF

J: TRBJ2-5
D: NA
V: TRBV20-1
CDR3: CSASSNPQETQYF

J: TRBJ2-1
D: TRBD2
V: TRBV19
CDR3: CASSGLAHSYNEQFF

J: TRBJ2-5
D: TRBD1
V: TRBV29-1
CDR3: CSGTTGVSQETQYF

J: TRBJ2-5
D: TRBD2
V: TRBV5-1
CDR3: CASSSGLAGKQETQYF